The 3 T cell receptor beta chains listed next were all sequenced from one sample in a study of neurological immune-mediated disorders. The time point denotes: technical triplicate 2. Each CDR3 protein gets one entry after TCRdb re-called the 5' RACE reads with MiXCR. The table lists tens of thousands of distinct CDR3 sequences, under 30% of them singletons. The specimen sequenced was PBMCs. Receptors originate from a man aged 55 to 70 with HTLV-1-associated myelopathy (HAM/TSP).

Ten or more counts support this clonotype. This sequence joins TRBV10-3 and TRBJ1-2; TRBD1 aligns across 7 bases. The CDR3 extends over 13 amino acids. V gave up 7 bases and J gave up 6 bases; unmatched junction bases: 8. Germline lookup yields CDR1 ENHRY and CDR2 SYGVKD. The CDR3 protein is CAITLTGQDGYTF. CDR3 DNA sequence: TGTGCCATCACCTTGACAGGGCAGGATGGCTACACCTTC.

This clonotype was seen more than once but under ten times. This chain joins TRBV7-3 and TRBJ2-1; D unresolved. Germline CDR1 reads SGHTA; CDR2 reads FQGTGA. The CDR3 is 13 amino acids. V was clipped by 5 bases and J by 8 bases, with 13 bases between them. CDR3 DNA sequence: TGTGCCAGCAGCCCATTAGGGAATGATGAGCAGTTCTTC. Protein: CASSPLGNDEQFF.

This clonotype was counted at least ten times. The V and J genes are TRBV6-5 and TRBJ1-1, with 7 bases matching TRBD1. From germline, CDR1 is MNHEY and CDR2 SVGAGI. Trimming took 5 bases from V and 1 from J; bases not matched to a gene: 7. The CDR3 runs to 15 residues. The CDR3 bases are TGTGCCAGCAGTCGAACTAGGACAGGGAACACTGAAGCTTTCTTT. Residues: CASSRTRTGNTEAFF.